Sequencing of this T cell receptor beta chain was carried out in a study of T cell repertoires in cytomegalovirus infection. Study-wide context: Indicated by public TCR beta signatures were CMV infection and matching HLA type. Notes on the study in general: The ex vivo response showed dominance by HLA-C-restricted CMV-specific TCR beta clonotypes.

Trimming took 6 bases from V and 0 from J, leaving 21 bases between them. The CDR3 is made up of 18 amino acids. The sample holds a few counts of this clonotype. Antigen unknown. TCRdb reprocessed the reads via MiXCR and lists one record per CDR3 protein. Among around 530,000 distinct CDR3 sequences listed, about 30% were seen once. The sequence derives from a human donor in good health (CMV status not recorded). Some clones in this sample may be carry-over from other donors' samples. The genes are TRBV12-3 or TRBV12-4 and TRBJ2-1, with D possibly being TRBD2 (6 bases). Material for sequencing was PBMCs. CDR3 coding DNA: TGTGCCAGCAGCCTTTTAATCGGGGGTGGGGGCTCCTACAATGAGCAGTTCTTC. Amino acids: CASSLLIGGGGSYNEQFF.